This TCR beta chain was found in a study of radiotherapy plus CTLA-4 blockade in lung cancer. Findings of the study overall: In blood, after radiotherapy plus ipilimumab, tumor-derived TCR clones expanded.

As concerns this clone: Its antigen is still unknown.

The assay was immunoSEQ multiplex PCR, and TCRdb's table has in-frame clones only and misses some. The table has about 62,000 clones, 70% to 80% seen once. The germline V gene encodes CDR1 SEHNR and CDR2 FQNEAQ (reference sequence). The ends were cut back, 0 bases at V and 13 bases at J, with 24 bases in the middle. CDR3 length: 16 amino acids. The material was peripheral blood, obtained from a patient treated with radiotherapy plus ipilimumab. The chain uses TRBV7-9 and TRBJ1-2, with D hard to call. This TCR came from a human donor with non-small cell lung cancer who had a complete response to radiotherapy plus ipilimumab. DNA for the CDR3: TGTGCCAGCAGCTTAGCGACCGGAATAAATAATTCCCCGGGCACCTTC. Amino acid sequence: CASSLATGINNSPGTF.